This T cell receptor (beta chain) originates from a study of response to subunit inactivated influenza vaccine. Notes on the study in general: Authors suggested each seasonal influenza vaccination recruits few new T cells.

This clonotype was counted between two and nine times. The antigen remains unidentified. With 7 bases removed from V and 2 bases from J, the gap between germline ends came to 17 bases. Germline V lookup: CDR1 SGHVS, CDR2 FNYEAQ. The CDR3 has 15 amino acids. TCRdb reprocessed the RT-PCR reads via MiXCR and lists one record per CDR3 protein. Among over 800,000 distinct CDR3 sequences, 21% were seen once, and the ten largest hold 10%. The TCR was taken from a man between 45 and 60 years old who received an inactivated influenza vaccine. The chain recombines TRBV7-6 with TRBJ2-5, with a tentative D call TRBD2 (6 bases). The sample was PBMCs from blood, taken around 5 days after vaccination. CDR3 protein: CASTPTPGRQETQYF. The CDR3 DNA follows: TGTGCCAGCACCCCAACACCAGGGAGGCAAGAGACCCAGTACTTC.